Presented here are 24 T cell receptor beta chains from one specimen sequenced in a study of memory CD4+ T cells and cytomegalovirus serostatus. This table comes from immunoSEQ multiplex PCR, and its TCRdb copy is limited to in-frame clones, with some not included. The sample carries 45,000 to 50,000 clones, 60% to 85% recorded once. The sort gate was single viable CD3+CD4+CD8-CD45RO+ cells for memory CD4+ T cells. The sequencing sample was made of memory CD4+ T cells from blood. Every receptor here comes from an adult in good health and CMV-seronegative.

This sequence joins TRBV7-2 and TRBJ2-3, with D hard to call. Trimming removed 0 bases at V and 5 bases at J, with 9 bases between. Germline values: CDR1 SGHTA, CDR2 FQGNSA. CDR3 length: 14 residues. CDR3 amino acids: CASSLARVGDTQYF. For the CDR3, the DNA is TGTGCCAGCAGCTTAGCAAGGGTTGGAGATACGCAGTATTTT. Looking up the rest from reference TRBV7-2 and TRBJ2-3 gives the full variable domain: GAGVSQSPSNKVTEKGKDVELRCDPISGHTALYWYRQSLGQGLEFLIYFQGNSAPDKSGLPSDRFSAERTGGSVSTLTIQRTQQEDSAVYLCASSLARVGDTQYFGPGTRLTVL.

The J gene is TRBJ1-2, the V gene TRBV7-2; 7 bases agree with TRBD1. V was clipped by 1 base and J by 9 bases; unmatched bases: 17. Germline-derived CDR1 and CDR2 are SGHTA and FQGNSA. The CDR3 is made up of 17 amino acids. CDR3 sequence reads: CASSLEGPQGDMVSYTF. The CDR3 DNA is TGTGCCAGCAGCTTAGAGGGGCCCCAGGGGGATATGGTGAGCTACACCTTC.

This clone came up a few times. V gene TRBV7-9 combines with J gene TRBJ1-1; D gene unclear. The CDR3 extends over 12 amino acids. Germline V gene lookup returns CDR1 SEHNR and CDR2 FQNEAQ (reference sequence). V shed 5 bases and J shed 11 bases, with 15 bases lying between them. The CDR3 DNA reads TGTGCCAGCAGCGATCATCGGAGGACGGCTTTCTTT. Protein: CASSDHRRTAFF.

This sequence joins TRBV7-9 and TRBJ2-1; D may match TRBD1 or TRBD2 (5 bases each). Germline lookup yields CDR1 SEHNR and CDR2 FQNEAQ (reference sequence). CDR3 length: 13 amino acids. V lost 0 bases to trimming and J lost 5 bases, with 5 bases between them. The CDR3 reads CASSLAGDNEQFF. The CDR3 nucleotides read TGTGCCAGCAGCTTAGCGGGGGACAATGAGCAGTTCTTC.

This rearrangement joins TRBV18 to TRBJ2-5; TRBD2 agrees at 7 bases. Germline lookup yields CDR1 KGHSH and CDR2 LQKENI. The CDR3 is made up of 15 amino acids. V gave up 0 bases and J gave up 3 bases; unmatched junction bases: 4. The CDR3, as DNA: TGTGCCAGCTCACCACCCGCGGGGGTCAAAGAGACCCAGTACTTC. It encodes CASSPPAGVKETQYF.

The gene calls are TRBV9 and TRBJ1-6; D gene ambiguous. Germline V CDR1 and CDR2: SGDLS, YYNGEE. The CDR3 is 15 residues long. V was pared by 0 bases and J by 5 bases, with 9 bases between. The CDR3 bases are TGTGCCAGCAGCGTAGGACCCAATGATAATTCACCCCTCCACTTT. Protein sequence: CASSVGPNDNSPLHF.

This chain links TRBV18 with TRBJ2-1; D gene ambiguous. The CDR3 has 15 amino acids. Trimming left V 3 bases short and J 3 bases short, with 12 bases between. In germline, CDR1 is KGHSH, CDR2 LQKENI. The CDR3 loop reads CASSPQTTSYNEQFF. CDR3 coding DNA: TGTGCCAGCTCACCGCAGACAACGAGCTACAATGAGCAGTTCTTC. The entire variable domain, with the rest obtained from reference TRBV18 and TRBJ2-1, is as follows: NAGVMQNPRHLVRRRGQEARLRCSPMKGHSHVYWYRQLPEEGLKFMVYLQKENIIDESGMPKERFSAEFPKEGPSILRIQQVVRGDSAAYFCASSPQTTSYNEQFFGPGTRLTVL.

This chain joins TRBV27 and TRBJ2-5; D is possibly TRBD1 or TRBD2 (7 bases each). V dropped 3 bases and J dropped 2 bases, with 22 bases sitting between them. The CDR3 is 18 amino acids. CDR1 and CDR2 (germline): MNHEY, SMNVEV (reference sequence). CDR3 region: CASSFRGGRTGVQETQYF. The CDR3 DNA is TGTGCCAGCAGTTTCCGCGGGGGTAGGACAGGAGTACAAGAGACCCAGTACTTC.

The V call is TRBV7-7, the J call TRBJ2-7, with D perhaps TRBD2 (5 bases). V was cut by 1 base and J by 3 bases, with 7 bases left in between. The CDR3 has 13 amino acids. Germline CDR1 SSHAT, CDR2 FNYEAQ (reference sequence). The CDR3 DNA is TGTGCCAGCAGCTTAGAAGAGGGCTACGAGCAGTACTTC. Its translation is CASSLEEGYEQYF.

The chain joins TRBV6-5 to TRBJ1-2, with 9 bases fitting TRBD1. Germline trimming cut 6 bases from V and 3 bases from J; bases unmatched to any gene: 5. The germline gives CDR1 MNHEY, CDR2 SVGAGI. The CDR3 length is 14 residues. The CDR3 DNA reads TGTGCCAGCAGCCCGGGACAGGGCTACTATGGCTACACCTTC. This encodes CASSPGQGYYGYTF.

The chain is built from TRBV10-3 and TRBJ2-2; the match to TRBD1 covers 9 bases. Germline V lookup: CDR1 ENHRY, CDR2 SYGVKD. The CDR3 is 14 residues long. Trimming took 6 bases from V and 1 from J; bases not matched to a gene: 0. CDR3 in amino acids: CAIRGQGNTGELFF. In DNA form, the CDR3 reads TGTGCCATCAGGGGACAGGGGAACACCGGGGAGCTGTTTTTT.

V gene TRBV7-6 combines with J gene TRBJ1-5; the match to TRBD1 covers 11 bases. The CDR3 is made up of 20 amino acids. J lost 3 bases, V lost 5 bases, and 18 bases had no gene match. Germline CDR1 SGHVS, CDR2 FNYEAQ. The CDR3 DNA reads TGTGCCAGCAGCCAGAGACCTGGGACAGGGGGAGCCCAAAACAATCAGCCCCAGCATTTT. It yields the protein CASSQRPGTGGAQNNQPQHF.

The chain uses TRBV18 and TRBJ2-3, with D unclear. V was pared by 3 bases and J by 5 bases, with 9 bases between. This CDR3 has 13 residues. Germline V CDR1 and CDR2: KGHSH, LQKENI. The CDR3 nucleotides read TGTGCCAGCTCACCCCCGATGGGAGATACGCAGTATTTT. Encoded protein: CASSPPMGDTQYF.

V usage is TRBV15 and J usage is TRBJ2-2, with TRBD2 matching 8 bases. The CDR3 is 15 residues long. Trimming cost V 3 bases and J 6 bases; bases outside gene matches: 6. Germline V gene data show CDR1 as LNHNV and CDR2 as YYDKDF (reference sequence). CDR3 nucleotide sequence: TGTGCCACCAGCAGGGATGGACTAGCTTCCGGGGAGCTGTTTTTT. It is translated as CATSRDGLASGELFF.

The chain employs TRBV7-9 and TRBJ1-4; D is unclear. Germline CDR1 is SEHNR and CDR2 is FQNEAQ (reference sequence). V gave up 5 bases and J gave up 5 bases, with 9 bases separating them. This CDR3 is 13 amino acids long. The CDR3 loop reads CASSARRNEKLFF. CDR3 sequence (DNA): TGTGCCAGCAGCGCTCGCCGGAATGAAAAACTGTTTTTT.

The chain uses TRBV27 and TRBJ2-7; no clear D. CDR1 and CDR2 from the germline V gene are MNHEY and SMNVEV (reference sequence). The CDR3 consists of 13 residues. The V end was cut by 5 bases, the J end by 3 bases, with 11 bases between. This CDR3 is CASSINTGYEQYF. In DNA, the CDR3 is TGTGCCAGCAGTATCAATACTGGCTACGAGCAGTACTTC.

The gene calls are TRBV7-2 and TRBJ2-7; TRBD2 might be the D (5 bases). Trimming cost V 4 bases and J 3 bases, with 13 bases left between them. CDR1 is SGHTA and CDR2 is FQGNSA in the germline V gene. The CDR3 is 14 residues long. The CDR3 is CASSSDGRGYEQYF. Here the CDR3 DNA reads TGTGCCAGCAGCTCGGACGGACGGGGCTACGAGCAGTACTTC.

This clone has just a few counts. The chain links TRBV5-1 to TRBJ2-1; 7 bases line up with TRBD2. V lost 2 bases, J lost 1 base, and 3 bases stayed unmatched. Germline CDR1 is SGHRS and CDR2 is YFSETQ. This CDR3 has 15 residues. CDR3 sequence: CASSLELASYNEQFF. For the CDR3, the DNA is TGCGCCAGCAGCTTAGAACTAGCGTCCTACAATGAGCAGTTCTTC.

The CDR3 DNA reads TGCGCCAGCAGTCAATCCCCCGGGGGCGAGATAGATGAGCAGTTCTTC. Residues: CASSQSPGGEIDEQFF. This chain joins TRBV23-1 and TRBJ2-1, with D perhaps given as TRBD1 or TRBD2 (6 bases each). TRBV23-1 has ORF status, its function being uncertain. The CDR3 contains 16 residues. V was trimmed by 0 bases and J by 8 bases, leaving 17 bases between them.

This rearrangement joins TRBV5-4 to TRBJ2-3; tentative D call: TRBD2 (6 bases). Trimming removed 4 bases from V and 0 bases from J, with 12 bases in between. The CDR3 totals 15 residues. In germline, CDR1 is SGHNT, CDR2 YYREEE (reference sequence). The CDR3 DNA reads TGTGCCAGCAGCAAGGGACTCACTAGCACAGATACGCAGTATTTT. Protein product: CASSKGLTSTDTQYF.

This sequence joins TRBV5-8 and TRBJ1-5, with TRBD1 matching 7 bases. With 4 bases clipped from V and 6 bases from J, the junction kept 10 bases outside the gene matches. The CDR3 is made up of 15 amino acids. The V gene's germline CDR1 is SGHTS and CDR2 YDEGEE. The CDR3, as DNA: TGTGCCAGCAGCGCCCTGACAGGGACGAGTCAGCCCCAGCATTTT. It codes for CASSALTGTSQPQHF.

The rearrangement uses TRBV9 and TRBJ2-2; D unclear. Trimming cost V 6 bases and J 3 bases, with 18 bases left between them. The CDR3 covers 16 residues. Germline V lookup: CDR1 SGDLS, CDR2 YYNGEE. This chain's CDR3 is CASTRSGRSDTGELFF. The DNA of the CDR3 is TGTGCCAGCACCCGTAGTGGGCGTTCGGACACCGGGGAGCTGTTTTTT. The whole variable domain, filled in from reference TRBV9 and TRBJ2-2, reads DSGVTQTPKHLITATGQRVTLRCSPRSGDLSVYWYQQSLDQGLQFLIQYYNGEERAKGNILERFSAQQFPDLHSELNLSSLELGDSALYFCASTRSGRSDTGELFFGEGSRLTVL.

The gene calls are TRBV7-2 and TRBJ2-7; 7 positions match TRBD1. The V segment lost 3 bases and the J segment 3 bases; nucleotides outside the gene matches: 5. The germline CDR1 and CDR2 sequences are SGHTA and FQGNSA. The CDR3 is made up of 14 amino acids. CDR3 nucleotides: TGTGCCAGCAGCTTTGGGACAGCGCGCTACGAGCAGTACTTC. Amino acids: CASSFGTARYEQYF.

V and J are TRBV10-3 and TRBJ1-2, with 9 bases matching TRBD1. Looked up from germline, CDR1 is ENHRY and CDR2 is SYGVKD. Unmatched junction bases numbered 1, after V lost 4 bases and J lost 7 bases. CDR3 length: 12 residues. CDR3 in DNA: TGTGCCATCAGTGGGACAGGGGTTGGCTACACCTTC. This translates into CAISGTGVGYTF.